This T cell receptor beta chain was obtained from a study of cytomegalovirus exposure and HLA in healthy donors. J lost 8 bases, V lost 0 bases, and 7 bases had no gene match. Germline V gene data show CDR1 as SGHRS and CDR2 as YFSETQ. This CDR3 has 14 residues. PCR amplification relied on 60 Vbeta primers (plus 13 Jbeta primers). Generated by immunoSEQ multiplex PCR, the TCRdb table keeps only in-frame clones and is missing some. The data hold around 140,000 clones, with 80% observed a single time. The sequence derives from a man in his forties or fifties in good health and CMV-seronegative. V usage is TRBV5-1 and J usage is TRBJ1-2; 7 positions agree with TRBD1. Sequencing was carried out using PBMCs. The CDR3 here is CASSLAEGAQGYTF. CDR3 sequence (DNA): TGCGCCAGCAGCTTGGCCGAGGGGGCGCAAGGCTACACCTTC.